This TCR beta chain derives from a study of OX40 agonist ivuxolimab in advanced cancers. Overall study: Patients received intravenous ivuxolimab every 2 weeks at 0.01 to 10 mg/kg. One patient with hepatocellular carcinoma and two with cutaneous melanoma, three in all, had partial responses. General study points: Clonal expansion was among the lowest in partial responders at 0.1-3.0 mg/kg, especially CD8+. The authors did not determine the antigen specificity of the expanded peripheral T cells.

A note on this clone: Its target is unknown.

The method was immunoSEQ multiplex PCR; TCRdb's version includes in-frame clones alone and lacks a portion of them. This sample has 65,000 to 95,000 clones, with just over 85% found just once. Germline assignment: CDR1 SGDLS and CDR2 YYNGEE. The CDR3 has 16 amino acids. V lost 0 bases, J lost 6 bases, and 15 bases lay in between. The TCR originated in an adult with an advanced solid tumor such as melanoma, head and neck, liver or kidney cancer. Specimen: CD4+ or CD8+ T cells sorted from blood, collected in a trial of the OX40 agonist ivuxolimab. The chain recombines TRBV9 with TRBJ2-2; D might be TRBD2 (5 bases). The CDR3 reads CASSVVNGMGSGELFF. The CDR3 region has the DNA TGTGCCAGCAGCGTAGTTAACGGGATGGGCTCCGGGGAGCTGTTTTTT.